Reported below is one TCR beta chain. The germline V gene has CDR1 MDHEN and CDR2 SYDVKM. V lost 7 bases to trimming and J lost 2 bases, with 14 bases between them. This CDR3 spans 14 amino acids. These data come from a study of memory CD4+ T cells and cytomegalovirus serostatus. Study at large: Donors were healthy Belgian adults, under 10 CMV seropositive and some 24 seronegative.

The sort gate was single viable CD3+CD4+CD8-CD45RO+ cells for memory CD4+ T cells. Serostatus was set by detecting CMV pp150, pp28, p38, p52 IgG. Total CD4+ T cells were enriched by CD4 positive selection. The assay was immunoSEQ multiplex PCR, and TCRdb's table has in-frame clones only and misses some. The sample lists 70,000 to 95,000 clones, over 80% occurring once. The chain combines TRBV28 with TRBJ1-2, with D maybe TRBD1 (5 bases). The TCR originated in an adult in good health and CMV-seronegative. Input material: memory CD4+ T cells from blood. The DNA for the CDR3 is TGTGCCAGCACCTCACCGGGGCTCAACTATGGCTACACCTTC. Translation gives CASTSPGLNYGYTF.